The T cell receptor beta chain under discussion was sequenced for a study of cytomegalovirus exposure and HLA in healthy donors. In the study overall: Of all 400 or so donors who were genotyped, around 82% belonged to the Caucasian-associated ancestry cluster.

Both 60 Vbeta primers and 13 Jbeta primers went into the PCR. Data came from immunoSEQ multiplex PCR; TCRdb stores just in-frame clones and leaves some out. The sample lists about 140,000 clones; around four fifths were seen once. CDR1 is SGHRS, CDR2 YFSETQ, per germline. The CDR3 is 15 amino acids. Trimming took 4 bases from V and 9 from J; bases not matched to a gene: 7. The specimen was PBMCs. The V and J genes are TRBV5-1 and TRBJ1-6, with 10 bases lining up with TRBD1. The sequence was collected from a male donor in good health and CMV-seropositive. CDR3 residues: CASSITGTGASPLHF. CDR3 coding DNA: TGCGCCAGCAGCATAACCGGGACAGGGGCTTCACCCCTCCACTTT.